The rows below give T cell receptor beta chains drawn from one sample of a study of spatial heterogeneity in lung cancer. Each CDR3 protein gets one entry after TCRdb re-called the 5' RACE reads with MiXCR. The repertoire holds 40,000 to 50,000 distinct CDR3 sequences, with around 15% as singletons. Here the sequenced sample was PBMCs, taken at surgery. These TCRs come from a male donor with early-stage non-small cell lung cancer. The CDR3 runs from the conserved cysteine through the conserved F or W. The D gene is left open where the match is weak. Clone size, where shown, is once, few, many, or a class for clones that have expanded.

D gene	V gene	clone size	J gene	CDR3 DNA	CDR3 protein
-	TRBV20-1	-	TRBJ1-1	TGCAGTGCTAGAGATGGGGAAACCAGTGGCTCTAGGTTGACCTTT	CSARDGETSGSRLTF
TRBD1	TRBV5-1	-	TRBJ1-2	TGCGCCAGCAGACAAGGGACAGGAGACTTTTATGGCTACACCTTC	CASRQGTGDFYGYTF
-	TRBV27	-	TRBJ2-1	TGTGCCAGCAGTTTACAGCGCCCTTCCTACAATGAGCAGTTCTTC	CASSLQRPSYNEQFF
TRBD1	TRBV5-4	-	TRBJ2-1	TGTGCCAGCAGCTCGAGACAGGGGGCGGATGAGCAGTTCTTC	CASSSRQGADEQFF
TRBD2	TRBV11-2	-	TRBJ2-1	TGTGCCAGCAGCTCTATCCGCAGCGGGAGGGCCGTTTATGAGCAGTTCTTC	CASSSIRSGRAVYEQFF
TRBD1	TRBV20-1	-	TRBJ1-1	TGCAGTGCTAGCTCGGAGCTGACAGGGGCGAACACTGAAGCTTTCTTT	CSASSELTGANTEAFF
TRBD2	TRBV7-2	-	TRBJ2-3	TGTGCCAGCAGCTTAGCGGGGACTAGCGGGAGAGGAAATACGCAGTATTTT	CASSLAGTSGRGNTQYF
-	TRBV5-1	many	TRBJ1-1	TGCGCCAGCAGCTTGCAGGGCGCTGAAGCTTTCTTT	CASSLQGAEAFF
-	TRBV5-4	once	TRBJ2-7	TGTGCCAGCAGCATCCCGACAGGCGATAAGAAATACGAGCAGTACTTC	CASSIPTGDKKYEQYF
TRBD1	TRBV6-2/TRBV6-3	-	TRBJ1-5	TGTGCCAGCAGTTCCGGAAGACGGACAGGGCATCAGCCCCAGCATTTT	CASSSGRRTGHQPQHF
TRBD1	TRBV27	many	TRBJ2-5	TGTGCCAGCAGCCTTACGCCCGGGACAGGACTAGAGACCCAGTACTTC	CASSLTPGTGLETQYF
TRBD2	TRBV3-1	few	TRBJ2-1	TGTGCCAGCAGCCAAAACGTCCTAGCGGGGGCGGGCTACAATGAGCAGTTCTTC	CASSQNVLAGAGYNEQFF
-	TRBV18	-	TRBJ1-3	TGTGCCAGCTCACCACCCCAGGTCCGAAACACCATATATTTT	CASSPPQVRNTIYF
TRBD1	TRBV7-9	-	TRBJ2-1	TGTGCCAGCAGCTTAATGGGACAGTACGGTGAGCAGTTCTTC	CASSLMGQYGEQFF
TRBD2	TRBV28	many	TRBJ2-7	TGTGCCAGCAGTTTAGGGGCTAGCGGGACCTACGAGCAGTACTTC	CASSLGASGTYEQYF
TRBD2	TRBV27	-	TRBJ2-7	TGTGCCAGCAGTTCCCCGGGGCTAGCGGGGGGCCGACGGGAGCAGTACTTC	CASSSPGLAGGRREQYF
TRBD1	TRBV5-5	-	TRBJ1-2	TGTGCCAGCAGCTTATCCGGCAGGGGGGAAGGCTACACCTTC	CASSLSGRGEGYTF
-	TRBV3-1	-	TRBJ2-3	TGTGCCACCACCCAGTCGGGCGGATCTACGCAGTATTTT	CATTQSGGSTQYF
TRBD1	TRBV6-6	many	TRBJ2-7	TGTGCCAGCAGCCCCGGGACAGTCTACGAGCAGTACTTC	CASSPGTVYEQYF
-	TRBV6-5	-	TRBJ2-1	TGTGCCAGCAGTTATGAAGAACCCCTATCCGGGAATGAGCAGTTCTTC	CASSYEEPLSGNEQFF
-	TRBV7-9	many	TRBJ1-6	TGTGCCAGCAGCCGGAGGAATTCACCCCTCCACTTT	CASSRRNSPLHF
TRBD1	TRBV20-1	many	TRBJ2-7	TGCAGTGCATCCGGGACAGGCTACGAGCAGTACTTC	CSASGTGYEQYF
-	TRBV7-9	many	TRBJ2-1	TGTGCCAGTTACTCTGTTCGCGGGCCTCCCGACAATGAGCAGTTCTTC	CASYSVRGPPDNEQFF
-	TRBV12-3/TRBV12-4	many	TRBJ1-1	TGTGCCAGCAGTTATGGACAGTCTATTTCTGAAGCTTTCTTT	CASSYGQSISEAFF
-	TRBV20-1	few	TRBJ1-1	TGCAGTGCTGCCCATATAGGAGGGACTGAAGCTTTCTTT	CSAAHIGGTEAFF
-	TRBV20-1	-	TRBJ1-4	TGCAGTGCTAGGAAGGCGGAAGATGAAAAACTGTTTTTT	CSARKAEDEKLFF
TRBD2	TRBV20-1	-	TRBJ2-7	TGCAGTGCTAGATCGACTAGCGAGGACGAGCAGTACTTC	CSARSTSEDEQYF
-	TRBV20-1	few	TRBJ1-2	TGCAGTGCTAGAGATCGAAGTGGGACATCTTATGGCTACACCTTC	CSARDRSGTSYGYTF
-	TRBV7-9	-	TRBJ1-1	TGTGCCAGCAGCTTCCCGTACACTGAAGCTTTCTTT	CASSFPYTEAFF
-	TRBV7-2	-	TRBJ2-7	TGTGCCAGCAGCTTAGCGCTAGACGGCGAGCAGTACTTC	CASSLALDGEQYF
-	TRBV2	-	TRBJ2-1	TGTGCCACGTCGATTTACAATGAGCAGTTCTTC	CATSIYNEQFF
-	TRBV20-1	-	TRBJ2-1	TGCAGTGCCCCCCCCCGGCCTTACAGGACTGAGCAGTTCTTC	CSAPPRPYRTEQFF
TRBD2	TRBV19	few	TRBJ2-1	TGTGCCAGTAGTATAAAAGGCGGGGGGGCATTGAATGAGCAGTTCTTC	CASSIKGGGALNEQFF
TRBD1	TRBV28	many	TRBJ1-4	TGTGCCACATTCAGACAGGGAGGGAATGAAAAACTGTTTTTT	CATFRQGGNEKLFF
TRBD2	TRBV7-2	-	TRBJ2-3	TGTGCCAGCAGCTTAGAAGGGCGGGGGGGCACAGATACGCAGTATTTT	CASSLEGRGGTDTQYF
-	TRBV11-3	-	TRBJ2-1	TGTGCCAGCAGCTATTCGGCTAGTTCGGTTGAGCAGTTCTTC	CASSYSASSVEQFF
-	TRBV5-1	-	TRBJ2-5	TGCGCCAGCAGCTTGGTTTCCGGGACCGAGACCCAGTACTTC	CASSLVSGTETQYF
-	TRBV20-1	many	TRBJ2-7	TGCAGTGCTAGAGGAGAGGCAGGTCTCACCCACGAGCAGTACTTC	CSARGEAGLTHEQYF
TRBD2	TRBV14	-	TRBJ2-7	TGTGCCAGCAGCCACTCCCCGGGACGGGGAGGGTACGAGCAGTACTTC	CASSHSPGRGGYEQYF
TRBD1	TRBV30	-	TRBJ2-7	TGTGCCTGGAGTGTATTCGACAGGGCCACCTACGAGCAGTACTTC	CAWSVFDRATYEQYF
TRBD1	TRBV12-3/TRBV12-4	-	TRBJ1-4	TGTGCCAGCAGTATTGACAGGGACCAGCCTCGTTTTTTT	CASSIDRDQPRFF
TRBD2	TRBV20-1	few	TRBJ2-5	TGCAGTGCATATCCTAGCGGGGCGCAGACCCAGTACTTC	CSAYPSGAQTQYF
-	TRBV3-1	-	TRBJ2-2	TGTGCCAGCAGCCAAGGAGGGGAGCTGTTTTTT	CASSQGGELFF
-	TRBV28	few	TRBJ2-4	TGTGCCAGCAGTTTATTGGCGGGGAGGTTGCAGTACTTC	CASSLLAGRLQYF
-	TRBV20-1	few	TRBJ1-5	TGCAGTGCTAGAGATCCAGCCGGGGTCAATCAGCCCCAGCATTTT	CSARDPAGVNQPQHF
-	TRBV5-5	many	TRBJ2-3	TGTGCCAGCAGCTTGGTCAGAGACATCCTTAGCACAGATACGCAGTATTTT	CASSLVRDILSTDTQYF
-	TRBV6-6	-	TRBJ1-5	TGTGCCAGCAGTTACTCGTTCAGGGCTAAAGCTAGCAATCAGCCCCAGCATTTT	CASSYSFRAKASNQPQHF